This T cell receptor (beta chain) was sequenced in a study of blood T cell repertoires in COVID-19. This clone was observed a single time. TCRdb's copy holds only in-frame clones and misses some; the assay was immunoSEQ multiplex PCR. The sample includes a few hundred thousand clones, approximately 90% of them seen just once. The CDR3 is made up of 12 amino acids. Germline V gene sequence: CDR1 SQVTM, CDR2 ANQGSEA. V dropped 4 bases and J dropped 6 bases, with 9 bases sitting between them. This rearrangement joins TRBV29-1 to TRBJ2-2; a weak D match, TRBD2 (6 bases). Sequences were obtained from PBMCs or T cells enriched from blood (not recorded which). This clonotype was obtained from a woman aged 18-35 years who had recovered from COVID-19. CDR3 protein: CSVGRGPGELFF. The CDR3 DNA follows: TGCAGCGTTGGGAGGGGTCCCGGGGAGCTGTTTTTT.